These 3 T cell receptor beta chains were all obtained from the same sample, sequenced in a study of post-analysis software for immune sequencing data. These receptors' targets are unknown. Whole-study results and caveats: When patients were compared with controls, a handful of TRBV segments were more frequent, TRBV5-6, TRBV5-1 and TRBV20-1 among them.

cDNA libraries of TCR beta carried unique molecular identifiers. Using its own MiXCR run on the PCR reads, TCRdb lists one record per CDR3 protein. Of roughly 400,000 distinct CDR3 sequences detected, approximately 38% appear once; the ten largest clones hold around 8%. The sequencing sample was made of blood. These TCRs come from a girl under 10 years old with multiple sclerosis.

The chain joins TRBV4-2 to TRBJ2-1; 11 bases agree with TRBD2. V trimming: 4 bases; J trimming: 0 bases; junction bases outside the gene matches: 2. CDR1 and CDR2 from the germline V gene are LGHNA and YNFKEQ. The CDR3 contains 16 residues. CDR3 in amino acids: CASSLSGGVSYNEQFF. The DNA for the CDR3 is TGTGCCAGCAGCCTTAGCGGGGGGGTCTCCTACAATGAGCAGTTCTTC.

The chain uses TRBV28 and TRBJ1-5; D gene unclear. The V end lost 9 bases, the J end lost 10 bases, and 22 bases lay between the germline ends. Per the germline V gene, CDR1 is MDHEN and CDR2 is SYDVKM. This CDR3 is 14 amino acids long. CDR3 region: CASADPRQIQPQHF. CDR3 DNA: TGTGCCAGTGCGGATCCCCGGCAGATCCAACCCCAGCATTTT.

The chain recombines TRBV20-1 with TRBJ2-3; no definite D call. V was pared by 5 bases and J by 0 bases, with 21 bases between. Germline assignment: CDR1 DFQATT and CDR2 SNEGSKA (reference sequence). The CDR3 sequence is 17 residues long. The CDR3 sequence: CSAEVYKTADSTDTQYF. In DNA, the CDR3 is TGCAGTGCTGAGGTTTATAAAACGGCCGATAGCACAGATACGCAGTATTTT.